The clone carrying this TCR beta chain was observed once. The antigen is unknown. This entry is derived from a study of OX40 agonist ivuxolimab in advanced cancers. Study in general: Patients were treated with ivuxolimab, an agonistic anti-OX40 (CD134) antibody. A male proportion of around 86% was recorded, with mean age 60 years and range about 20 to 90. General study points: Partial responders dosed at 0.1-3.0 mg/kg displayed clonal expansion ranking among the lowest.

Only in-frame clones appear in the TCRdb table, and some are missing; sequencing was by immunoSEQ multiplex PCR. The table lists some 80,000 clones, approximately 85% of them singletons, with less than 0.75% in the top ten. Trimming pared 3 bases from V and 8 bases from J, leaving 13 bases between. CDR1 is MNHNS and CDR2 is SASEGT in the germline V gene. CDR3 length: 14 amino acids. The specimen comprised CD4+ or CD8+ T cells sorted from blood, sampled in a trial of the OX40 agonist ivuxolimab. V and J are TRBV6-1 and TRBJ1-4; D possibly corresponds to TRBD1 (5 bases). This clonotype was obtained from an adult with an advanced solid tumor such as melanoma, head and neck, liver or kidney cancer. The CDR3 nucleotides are TGTGCCAGCAGTGATATTCAGGGATGGGAAAAACTGTTTTTT. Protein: CASSDIQGWEKLFF.